Following are 32 T cell receptor beta chains from one sample sequenced in a study of CD8 T cells in Susac syndrome. An input of about 0.5 to 1 ug of RNA was subjected to reverse transcription using random hexamers. TCRdb re-derived calls from the immunoSEQ multiplex PCR reads in MiXCR, one entry per CDR3 protein. Among about 150,000 distinct CDR3 sequences listed, approximately 96% were seen once. The specimen sequenced was CD4+ T cells from PBMCs. Source of these receptors: a human donor with multiple sclerosis.

The chain links TRBV29-1 to TRBJ2-5; TRBD2 aligns across 8 bases. Germline CDR1 SQVTM, CDR2 ANQGSEA. V trimming: 7 bases; J trimming: 5 bases; junction bases outside the gene matches: 9. The CDR3 has 13 residues. CDR3 amino acids: CSAQRGGYETQYF. The CDR3 region has the DNA TGCAGCGCCCAACGGGGGGGTTACGAGACCCAGTACTTC.

The rearrangement links TRBV7-8 to TRBJ2-5; tentative D call: TRBD1 (6 bases). Per germline, CDR1 SGHVS and CDR2 FQNEAQ. The CDR3 totals 15 residues. V lost 5 bases and J lost 2, with 15 bases in between. CDR3 loop: CASSHRDTPQETQYF. In nucleotides, the CDR3 is TGTGCCAGCAGCCACCGGGACACTCCACAAGAGACCCAGTACTTC.

V gene TRBV24-1 combines with J gene TRBJ2-6; TRBD1 agrees at 10 bases. V was pared by 3 bases and J by 2 bases, with 6 bases of the junction left unmatched. CDR3 length: 18 residues. In germline, CDR1 is KGHDR, CDR2 SFDVKD. In DNA form, the CDR3 reads TGTGCCACCAGTGATCCGACAGGGGGCAGGCCTGGGGCCAACGTCCTGACTTTC. Protein product: CATSDPTGGRPGANVLTF.

This chain connects TRBV3-1 to TRBJ2-3, with TRBD2 identical over 8 bases. Germline CDR1 is LGHDT and CDR2 is YNNKEL (reference sequence). V was pared by 6 bases and J by 0 bases, with 8 bases of the junction left unmatched. The CDR3 runs 16 residues. The CDR3 DNA sequence: TGTGCCAGCAGTCCCTTAGCTAGCGGGAGCACAGATACGCAGTATTTT. This gives the protein CASSPLASGSTDTQYF.

The chain combines TRBV29-1 with TRBJ1-2; D gene unclear. CDR3 length: 14 amino acids. Between the trimmed V and J ends, which lost 4 bases and 4 bases, there was a span of 16 bases. CDR1 is SQVTM, CDR2 ANQGSEA, per germline. In nucleotides, the CDR3 is TGCAGCGTTGGGGTGTCTGGTAATGGCTATGGCTACACCTTC. Its translation is CSVGVSGNGYGYTF.

The CDR3 DNA sequence: TGTGCCAGCTCAAATTTACAGGGTAAGAGGGCCTACGAGCAGTACTTC. Protein product: CASSNLQGKRAYEQYF. The V and J genes are TRBV18 and TRBJ2-7; the D gene is possibly TRBD1 (6 bases). Germline loops: CDR1 KGHSH, CDR2 LQKENI. The CDR3 extends over 16 amino acids. Trimming stripped 5 bases from V and 2 bases from J, with 19 bases between. Full variable domain (missing parts from reference TRBV18 and TRBJ2-7): NAGVMQNPRHLVRRRGQEARLRCSPMKGHSHVYWYRQLPEEGLKFMVYLQKENIIDESGMPKERFSAEFPKEGPSILRIQQVVRGDSAAYFCASSNLQGKRAYEQYFGPGTRLTVT.

The V gene is TRBV20-1, the J gene TRBJ2-7; D might be TRBD1 (6 bases). Germline V gene lookup returns CDR1 DFQATT and CDR2 SNEGSKA (reference sequence). Trimming took off 3 bases at V and 2 bases at J, with 11 bases between the two ends. CDR3 length equals 13 residues. The DNA for the CDR3 is TGCAGTGCTAGCGCAGGGGTCCCCTACGAGCAGTACTTC. Amino acids: CSASAGVPYEQYF.

The V gene is TRBV27, the J gene TRBJ2-2, with 10 bases aligning to TRBD2. This CDR3 spans 14 amino acids. J was trimmed by 5 bases and V by 6 bases; bases with no gene match: 3. Germline CDR1 and CDR2: MNHEY and SMNVEV (reference sequence). The CDR3 region has the DNA TGTGCCAGCAGCCTTAGCGGGAGGACCGGGGAGCTGTTTTTT. It encodes CASSLSGRTGELFF.

As for this clonotype: A junction end diverges from the germline sequence, so it may reflect a read error. This chain joins TRBV13 and TRBJ2-1; 11 nucleotides align to TRBD2. This CDR3 is 13 amino acids long. Germline CDR1 and CDR2: PRHDT and FYEKMQ (reference sequence). The CDR3 sequence is CASGRPAYNEQFF. The CDR3 DNA is TGCGCTAGCGGGAGGCCGGCGTACAATGAGCAGTTCTTC.

The rearrangement links TRBV29-1 to TRBJ2-5, with D possibly called TRBD1 or TRBD2 (5 bases each). Looked up from germline, CDR1 is SQVTM and CDR2 is ANQGSEA. The CDR3 sequence is 12 residues long. V was cut by 4 bases and J by 7 bases, with 13 bases left in between. CDR3 residues: CSVAGPGGTQYF. In nucleotides, the CDR3 is TGCAGCGTTGCTGGGCCTGGGGGGACCCAGTACTTC.

This clonotype was counted a single time. This chain uses TRBV9 with TRBJ2-7; D unresolved. This CDR3 is built from 15 residues. Germline V gene sequence: CDR1 SGDLS, CDR2 YYNGEE. V dropped 0 bases and J dropped 3 bases, with 13 bases sitting between them. CDR3 in DNA: TGTGCCAGCAGCGTAGCGGATGGGCCAAACTACGAGCAGTACTTC. This gives the protein CASSVADGPNYEQYF.

The gene calls are TRBV7-6 and TRBJ2-5, with TRBD1 matching over 8 bases. With V trimmed by 5 bases and J by 0 bases, 11 bases remained unmatched. The CDR3 spans 17 residues. Germline V gives CDR1 SGHVS, CDR2 FNYEAQ. The DNA for the CDR3 is TGTGCCAGCAGCACAGGACAGGGCCGCCCGAACCAAGAGACCCAGTACTTC. It specifies CASSTGQGRPNQETQYF.

This rearrangement joins TRBV16 to TRBJ1-6; D call uncertain. CDR1 is KGHSY and CDR2 is FQNENV in the germline V gene. The CDR3 sequence is 16 residues long. The V end was cut by 1 base, the J end by 6 bases, with 13 bases between. The CDR3 DNA reads as TGTGCCAGCAGCCAATTGAATCCAGTGGGTAATTCACCCCTCCACTTT. It yields the protein CASSQLNPVGNSPLHF. The full variable domain, rest sourced from reference TRBV16 and TRBJ1-6, is GEEVAQTPKHLVRGEGQKAKLYCAPIKGHSYVFWYQQVLKNEFKFLISFQNENVFDETGMPKERFSAKCLPNSPCSLEIQATKLEDSAVYFCASSQLNPVGNSPLHFGNGTRLTVT.

The rearrangement joins TRBV29-1 to TRBJ2-1; D is unclear. The CDR3 sequence is 14 residues long. Germline V gene data show CDR1 as SQVTM and CDR2 as ANQGSEA. The ends were cut back, 0 bases at V and 8 bases at J, with 14 bases in the middle. This CDR3 is CSVEEVHGSDEQFF. The CDR3 DNA reads as TGCAGCGTTGAAGAGGTTCATGGGTCGGATGAGCAGTTCTTC.

On this clonotype: An end of the junction differs from the germline gene, which may be a read error. The chain carries TRBV20-1 and TRBJ2-7; TRBD2 might be the D (5 bases). The CDR3 spans 11 residues. CDR1 and CDR2 from the germline V gene are DFQATT and SNEGSKA (reference sequence). The CDR3 loop is CSVRGTYEQYF. The CDR3 bases are TGCAGTGTTAGAGGGACCTACGAGCAGTACTTC.

The V call is TRBV6-2 or TRBV6-3, the J call TRBJ2-1; perhaps TRBD1 as D (6 bases). The CDR3 is made up of 12 amino acids. Germline values: CDR1 MNHEY, CDR2 SVGEGT. Trimming removed 6 bases at V and 10 bases at J, with 13 bases between. CDR3 loop: CASSTGTLEQFF. The CDR3 DNA reads as TGTGCCAGCAGCACCGGGACACTCGAGCAGTTCTTC.

The J gene is TRBJ1-2, the V gene TRBV3-1; D is perhaps TRBD1 (5 bases). The ends were cut back, 3 bases at V and 8 bases at J, with 10 bases in the middle. Germline CDR1 reads LGHDT; CDR2 reads YNNKEL (reference sequence). The CDR3 covers 12 residues. CDR3 nucleotide sequence: TGTGCCAGCAGCCACCTCAGGACAGGCTACACCTTC. The encoded protein is CASSHLRTGYTF.

The chain recombines TRBV30 with TRBJ1-6; possible D gene TRBD1, 5 bases. Germline values: CDR1 GTSNPN, CDR2 SVGIG (reference sequence). V lost 7 bases and J lost 11, with 18 bases in between. The CDR3 is 13 amino acids. The CDR3 reads CAFDQVEGAPLHF. CDR3 in DNA: TGTGCCTTTGACCAGGTCGAAGGGGCACCCCTCCACTTT.

The CDR3 sequence is CASSVGRGGPGTEAFF. DNA of the CDR3: TGTGCCAGCAGCGTAGGCAGGGGAGGGCCGGGCACTGAAGCTTTCTTT. The chain uses TRBV9 and TRBJ1-1; D perhaps matches TRBD1 (6 bases). Trimming removed 0 bases from V and 4 bases from J, with 16 bases in between. Germline V gene lookup returns CDR1 SGDLS and CDR2 YYNGEE. The CDR3 loop spans 16 amino acids.

The rearrangement uses TRBV19 and TRBJ2-2; 14 positions match TRBD2. Per the germline V gene, CDR1 is LNHDA and CDR2 is SQIVND (reference sequence). The ends lost 7 bases at V and 7 bases at J; junction bases unmatched: 11. This CDR3 contains 17 residues. This CDR3 reads CASKGTSGSLVGGELFF. DNA of the CDR3: TGTGCCAGTAAAGGGACTAGCGGGAGTTTGGTTGGCGGGGAGCTGTTTTTT.

The DNA for the CDR3 is TGTGCCAGCAGCCTAAGCGGCGCTGGCACAGATACGCAGTATTTT. Its protein is CASSLSGAGTDTQYF. V is TRBV7-6 and J is TRBJ2-3; tentative D call: TRBD2 (5 bases). CDR1 is SGHVS and CDR2 is FNYEAQ in the germline V gene. CDR3 size: 15 residues. Deletions cut 5 bases from V and 1 base from J, with 13 bases between.

The rearrangement uses TRBV20-1 and TRBJ2-5; TRBD2 is a possible D gene (6 bases). CDR3 length: 13 residues. Germline assignment: CDR1 DFQATT and CDR2 SNEGSKA (reference sequence). Trimming stripped 7 bases from V and 4 bases from J, with 16 bases between. CDR3 nucleotides: TGCAGTGACCTTAGGGACTTCACAGAGACCCAGTACTTC. This gives the protein CSDLRDFTETQYF.

This clonotype was counted a single time. The chain has TRBV19 and TRBJ2-6; D is undetermined. Between the trimmed V and J ends, which lost 1 base and 0 bases, there was a span of 7 bases. Germline-derived CDR1 and CDR2 are LNHDA and SQIVND (reference sequence). The CDR3 has 16 residues. The CDR3 loop is CASSIGSASGANVLTF. Written as DNA, the CDR3 is TGTGCCAGTAGTATAGGGTCTGCCTCTGGGGCCAACGTCCTGACTTTC.

V and J are TRBV19 and TRBJ1-2, with 9 positions matching TRBD1. The germline gives CDR1 LNHDA, CDR2 SQIVND (reference sequence). V was clipped by 6 bases and J by 8 bases; unmatched bases: 13. This CDR3 contains 15 residues. The CDR3 nucleotides read TGTGCCAGTAGCTTAGCCGGGACAGGGAGTCGCGGCTACACCTTC. Its translation: CASSLAGTGSRGYTF.

The CDR3 bases are TGTGCCAGCAGCCCAAGAGGACTTAACAATCAGCCCCAGCATTTT. Translation: CASSPRGLNNQPQHF. This chain joins TRBV28 and TRBJ1-5; no reliable D call. The CDR3 runs 15 residues. Between the trimmed V and J ends, which lost 6 bases and 3 bases, there was a span of 15 bases. Germline lookup yields CDR1 MDHEN and CDR2 SYDVKM.

The chain links TRBV6-5 to TRBJ2-1; 9 positions match TRBD2. The J segment lost 6 bases and the V segment lost 6 bases, leaving 6 bases of the junction unmatched. Germline V gives CDR1 MNHEY, CDR2 SVGAGI. This CDR3 has 14 residues. The DNA for the CDR3 is TGTGCCAGCAGACGGACTAGCGCACCCAATGAGCAGTTCTTC. Its translation is CASRRTSAPNEQFF.

The V call is TRBV29-1, the J call TRBJ1-2; TRBD1 aligns across 9 bases. The V segment lost 4 bases and the J segment 8 bases; nucleotides outside the gene matches: 8. CDR1 and CDR2 from the germline V gene are SQVTM and ANQGSEA. The CDR3 totals 13 residues. CDR3 DNA: TGCAGCGTTGCTAGAGGACAGGGGTTCGGCTACACCTTC. Translation: CSVARGQGFGYTF.

The chain carries TRBV7-2 and TRBJ2-7; TRBD2 is a possible D gene (6 bases). V was cut by 1 base and J by 6 bases, with 22 bases left in between. CDR1 SGHTA and CDR2 FQGNSA come from the germline V gene. CDR3 length equals 17 residues. DNA of the CDR3: TGTGCCAGCAGCTTAGGTCGCGTCGGGAGTCTTGTGGGCGAGCAGTACTTC. Protein sequence: CASSLGRVGSLVGEQYF.

The chain links TRBV12-3 or TRBV12-4 to TRBJ1-5; D is possibly TRBD1 (5 bases). CDR3 length: 15 amino acids. With 5 bases removed from V and 3 bases from J, the gap between germline ends came to 14 bases. The CDR3 sequence is CASSPLGPFNQPQHF. The CDR3 DNA sequence: TGTGCCAGCAGTCCCTTGGGACCGTTCAATCAGCCCCAGCATTTT.

V usage is TRBV14 and J usage is TRBJ2-3; D gene uncertain. Germline V lookup: CDR1 SGHDN, CDR2 FVKESK. The V and J ends lost 2 bases and 2 bases respectively, with 11 bases between them. The CDR3 runs to 15 residues. The CDR3 DNA reads TGTGCCAGCAGCCAATGGGGTGGCTTCACAGATACGCAGTATTTT. Amino acid sequence: CASSQWGGFTDTQYF.

V gene TRBV28 combines with J gene TRBJ1-2; perhaps TRBD1 as D (5 bases). In germline, CDR1 is MDHEN, CDR2 SYDVKM. This CDR3 is 15 amino acids long. V lost 6 bases and J 4 bases, leaving 18 bases between the germline ends. CDR3: CASSPTSTEAYGYTF. CDR3 nucleotide sequence: TGTGCCAGCAGCCCAACATCGACAGAGGCCTATGGCTACACCTTC.

The chain uses TRBV29-1 and TRBJ1-1, with D uncertain. Trimming pared 6 bases from V and 0 bases from J, leaving 11 bases between. This CDR3 comprises 13 residues. Per the germline V gene, CDR1 is SQVTM and CDR2 is ANQGSEA. CDR3 loop: CSVRPGLNTEAFF. CDR3 nucleotides: TGCAGCGTGAGACCAGGATTGAACACTGAAGCTTTCTTT.